The 21 T cell receptor beta chains presented below share a single source sample, sequenced in a study of blood T cell repertoires in COVID-19. Clones were sequenced by immunoSEQ multiplex PCR, and TCRdb holds only the in-frame ones, with some missing. The sample includes roughly 400,000 clones, about 87% of them seen just once. The sample was peripheral blood. All receptors come from a woman between 55 and 75 years old with COVID-19, enrolled during active disease.

The rearrangement links TRBV5-6 to TRBJ1-3; D not certain. The germline V gene encodes CDR1 SGHDT and CDR2 YYEEEE. There are 15 residues in the CDR3. V lost 4 bases, J lost 0 bases, and 11 bases lay in between. CDR3 nucleotides: TGTGCCAGCAGCCCTCCCGGGGTCTCTGGAAACACCATATATTTT. Translating gives CASSPPGVSGNTIYF.

The chain has TRBV6-5 and TRBJ2-7; TRBD1 agrees at 7 bases. Germline CDR1 is MNHEY and CDR2 is SVGAGI. The CDR3 is made up of 14 amino acids. V trimming: 6 bases; J trimming: 6 bases; junction bases outside the gene matches: 11. The CDR3 reads CASRRGQASPEQYF. The CDR3 bases are TGTGCCAGCAGGCGCGGACAGGCTTCCCCCGAGCAGTACTTC.

This clone was seen just once. CDR3: CASSIRGQKYGYTF. CDR3 sequence (DNA): TGTGCCAGTAGTATCCGGGGACAGAAATATGGCTACACCTTC. The chain couples TRBV19 to TRBJ1-2, with TRBD1 matching over 7 bases. The CDR3 loop spans 14 amino acids. Germline trimming cut 3 bases from V and 5 bases from J; bases unmatched to any gene: 6. The germline gives CDR1 LNHDA, CDR2 SQIVND (reference sequence).

A single count supports this clone. This chain links TRBV3-1 (or the pseudogene TRBV3-2) with TRBJ2-7, with a tentative D call TRBD2 (5 bases). Trimming cost V 1 base and J 2 bases, with 9 bases left between them. This CDR3 region has 14 residues. Per the germline V gene, CDR1 is LGHDT and CDR2 is YNNKEL (reference sequence). The DNA of the CDR3 is TGTGCCAGCAGCCAAGCTATCGGGGCCTACGAGCAGTACTTC. It is translated as CASSQAIGAYEQYF.

The chain links TRBV7-3 to TRBJ2-3, with D perhaps matching TRBD1 (6 bases). Germline assignment: CDR1 SGHTA and CDR2 FQGTGA. The CDR3 runs 16 residues. V lost 2 bases to trimming and J lost 0 bases, with 12 bases between them. The CDR3 nucleotides are TGTGCCAGCAGCTTAGGGACAATCGGCAGCACAGATACGCAGTATTTT. Translation gives CASSLGTIGSTDTQYF.

The chain is built from TRBV28 and TRBJ2-7, with 11 nucleotides matching TRBD1. The germline V gene encodes CDR1 MDHEN and CDR2 SYDVKM. CDR3 length: 15 residues. V shed 5 bases, J shed 3 bases, and the junction held 6 bases outside the gene matches. CDR3 DNA: TGTGCCAGCAGTACACCGGGACAGGGGGACTACGAGCAGTACTTC. Protein sequence: CASSTPGQGDYEQYF.

The rearrangement joins TRBV7-9 to TRBJ1-6; 8 bases agree with TRBD1. Germline trimming cut 2 bases from V and 7 bases from J; bases unmatched to any gene: 7. CDR1 and CDR2 (germline): SEHNR, FQNEAQ (reference sequence). This CDR3 region has 16 residues. The CDR3, as DNA: TGTGCCAGCAGCTTAAGTTCAACAGGGGGGAATTCACCCCTCCACTTT. Its translation: CASSLSSTGGNSPLHF.

The J gene is TRBJ2-1, the V gene TRBV7-3; tentative D call: TRBD2 (6 bases). The germline V gene encodes CDR1 SGHTA and CDR2 FQGTGA. V was trimmed by 5 bases and J by 9 bases, leaving 11 bases between them. This CDR3 comprises 12 residues. CDR3 amino acids: CASSAGMGEQFF. The CDR3 DNA reads TGTGCCAGCAGCGCGGGGATGGGTGAGCAGTTCTTC. Drawing the rest from reference TRBV7-3 and TRBJ2-1, the complete variable domain is GAGVSQTPSNKVTEKGKYVELRCDPISGHTALYWYRQSLGQGPEFLIYFQGTGAADDSGLPNDRFFAVRPEGSVSTLKIQRTERGDSAVYLCASSAGMGEQFFGPGTRLTVL.

The chain carries TRBV30 and TRBJ2-1; D is perhaps TRBD2 (6 bases). The germline V gene encodes CDR1 GTSNPN and CDR2 SVGIG (reference sequence). V was cut by 7 bases and J by 7 bases, with 20 bases left in between. CDR3 size: 14 residues. This chain's CDR3 is CASGGGALGNEQFF. In DNA form, the CDR3 reads TGTGCCTCGGGTGGCGGGGCGTTGGGGAATGAGCAGTTCTTC.

The chain links TRBV7-6 to TRBJ1-1, with 8 bases aligning to TRBD1. Germline V gene lookup returns CDR1 SGHVS and CDR2 FNYEAQ. V lost 3 bases, J lost 12 bases, and 9 bases stayed unmatched. There are 13 residues in the CDR3. In DNA, the CDR3 is TGTGCCAGCAGCTTGGATCGGACAGGGCATTCTTTCTTT. Amino acids: CASSLDRTGHSFF.

The V gene is TRBV21-1, the J gene TRBJ2-7; the D segment call TRBD1 is taken from the table without a DNA check. TRBV21-1 is described as a pseudogene. The CDR3 totals 19 residues. The CDR3, as DNA: TGTGCCAGCAGCCCAATAGGAGGCCTGACAGGTCCTGGTGGGTACGAGCAGTACTTC. It encodes CASSPIGGLTGPGGYEQYF.

The gene calls are TRBV29-1 and TRBJ2-5, with D possibly TRBD2 on 5 matching bases. The germline V gene encodes CDR1 SQVTM and CDR2 ANQGSEA. Between the trimmed V and J ends, which lost 3 bases and 5 bases, there was a span of 13 bases. CDR3 length equals 13 residues. In DNA form, the CDR3 reads TGCAGCGTTGAGGCGGGCAGAGGGGAGACCCAGTACTTC. As protein: CSVEAGRGETQYF.

The chain combines TRBV18 with TRBJ2-5; D is unresolved. Germline V gene sequence: CDR1 KGHSH, CDR2 LQKENI. Trimming shortened V by 3 bases and J by 5 bases, and 4 bases separated the two germline ends. The CDR3 contains 11 residues. Written as DNA, the CDR3 is TGTGCCAGCTCACCGCAGGAGACCCAGTACTTC. Its translation is CASSPQETQYF. Together with reference TRBV18 and TRBJ2-5, the CDR3 gives the full variable domain: NAGVMQNPRHLVRRRGQEARLRCSPMKGHSHVYWYRQLPEEGLKFMVYLQKENIIDESGMPKERFSAEFPKEGPSILRIQQVVRGDSAAYFCASSPQETQYFGPGTRLLVL.

The genes are TRBV11-3 and TRBJ1-5; no definite D call. Germline CDR1 reads SGHNT; CDR2 reads YENEEA. V was shortened by 0 bases and J by 0 bases, with 18 bases between the two germline ends. This CDR3 spans 19 amino acids. CDR3 in DNA: TGTGCCAGCAGCTTAGAGAGGGTCGGGCCGTGGGATAGCAATCAGCCCCAGCATTTT. It yields the protein CASSLERVGPWDSNQPQHF.

CDR3 coding DNA: TGTGCCAGCAGCCCCGACAGGGGAGGGACTGAAGCTTTCTTT. Translated: CASSPDRGGTEAFF. The chain couples TRBV6-5 to TRBJ1-1; 8 positions agree with TRBD1. From germline, CDR1 is MNHEY and CDR2 SVGAGI. V shed 6 bases, J shed 5 bases, and the junction held 8 bases outside the gene matches. The CDR3 loop spans 14 amino acids.

The J gene is TRBJ2-2, the V gene TRBV2, with TRBD2 matching over 10 bases. Germline CDR1 and CDR2: SNHLY and FYNNEI. This CDR3 region has 16 residues. After removal of 8 bases from V and 7 bases from J, the junction contained 13 bases not matched to a gene. The CDR3 protein is CASDQAGGRDVGELFF. DNA of the CDR3: TGTGCCAGCGACCAAGCGGGGGGGAGGGACGTCGGGGAGCTGTTTTTT. Using reference TRBV2 and TRBJ2-2 for the parts outside the CDR3, the full variable domain is EPEVTQTPSHQVTQMGQEVILRCVPISNHLYFYWYRQILGQKVEFLVSFYNNEISEKSEIFDDQFSVERPDGSNFTLKIRSTKLEDSAMYFCASDQAGGRDVGELFFGEGSRLTVL.

The V call is TRBV28, the J call TRBJ2-1; no definite D call. Trimming stripped 7 bases from V and 10 bases from J, with 11 bases between. The CDR3 length is 11 residues. Germline CDR1 reads MDHEN; CDR2 reads SYDVKM. CDR3 residues: CASKTSQEQFF. Here the CDR3 DNA reads TGTGCCAGCAAAACCTCCCAGGAGCAGTTCTTC.

V usage is TRBV28 and J usage is TRBJ1-1; 11 bases align to TRBD1. From germline, CDR1 is MDHEN and CDR2 SYDVKM. CDR3 size: 16 residues. With 1 base clipped from V and 5 bases from J, the junction kept 6 bases outside the gene matches. CDR3 DNA: TGTGCCAGCAGTTTATCGGCGGGGACAGGGGGGACTGAAGCTTTCTTT. Translating gives CASSLSAGTGGTEAFF.

This chain connects TRBV10-3 to TRBJ2-7, with 9 nucleotides matching TRBD2. This CDR3 region has 14 residues. With 6 bases clipped from V and 5 bases from J, the junction kept 8 bases outside the gene matches. The germline V gene has CDR1 ENHRY and CDR2 SYGVKD. DNA for the CDR3: TGTGCCATCAGACCCCCCGCGGGGGGGGACGAGCAGTACTTC. Protein sequence: CAIRPPAGGDEQYF.

V gene TRBV28 combines with J gene TRBJ2-1; possibly TRBD2 for D (7 bases). Germline CDR1 MDHEN, CDR2 SYDVKM. The V end was cut by 10 bases, the J end by 5 bases, with 21 bases between. There are 15 residues in the CDR3. CDR3 nucleotides: TGTGCCACTAGAGGTCGGGGGGCCCGAGACAATGAGCAGTTCTTC. Protein sequence: CATRGRGARDNEQFF.

This clone was seen more than once but under ten times. The chain recombines TRBV7-3 with TRBJ2-6, with 8 bases that match TRBD1. Unmatched junction bases numbered 10, after V lost 5 bases and J lost 1 base. The CDR3 sequence is 18 residues long. The germline gives CDR1 SGHTA, CDR2 FQGTGA. The CDR3 nucleotides read TGTGCCAGCAGCGACTCGGACAGGGACCTGTCTGGGGCCAACGTCCTGACTTTC. Its protein is CASSDSDRDLSGANVLTF.